This passage covers 32 T cell receptor beta chains from one sample sequenced in a study of identical twins (dated by TCRdb to the mid-2010s). Library method: 5' RACE. The sequencing machine was an Illumina HiSeq 2000. Using fastp at Q25 and MiXCR, TCRdb reprocessed the public reads and kept productive beta chains. Rows are combined by CDR3 protein, so each entry shows the most common genes and DNA. The sample table records around 450,000 distinct CDR3 sequences; 14% of these occur just once. The ten largest clonotypes hold around 0.52% of the sample. The data also belong to a second study, concerning yellow fever vaccine responses in identical twins.

Sequencing was performed on CD4+ T cells sorted from blood. The receptor source for this set is a woman in her late teens or twenties in good health.

The chain recombines TRBV11-2 with TRBJ2-3, with a tentative D call TRBD2 (6 bases). Germline V gene sequence: CDR1 SGHAT, CDR2 FQNNGV. V was trimmed by 4 bases and J by 2 bases, leaving 13 bases between them. The CDR3 consists of 15 residues. The CDR3 spells CASSWGGTPTDTQYF. Written as DNA, the CDR3 is TGTGCCAGCAGCTGGGGCGGGACTCCCACAGATACGCAGTATTTT.

This clonotype has a handful of counts. This chain connects TRBV7-9 to TRBJ2-1; tentatively, D is TRBD1 or TRBD2 (5 bases each). This CDR3 region has 13 residues. Trimming took off 3 bases at V and 15 bases at J, with 18 bases between the two ends. CDR1 SEHNR and CDR2 FQNEAQ come from the germline V gene (reference sequence). CDR3 loop: CASSLAGEGLGFF. CDR3 in DNA: TGTGCCAGCAGCTTGGCTGGTGAGGGGCTTGGGTTCTTC.

This clonotype was seen more than once but under ten times. The chain's CDR3 is CASSFTGLAGRNEQFF. As DNA, the CDR3 is TGTGCCAGCAGTTTCACGGGACTAGCGGGAAGAAATGAGCAGTTCTTC. The chain employs TRBV12-3 or TRBV12-4 and TRBJ2-1, with 13 bases that match TRBD2. This CDR3 comprises 16 residues. Trimming took 3 bases from V and 7 from J; bases not matched to a gene: 6.

The chain combines TRBV20-1 with TRBJ1-5; D possibly corresponds to TRBD1 (6 bases). This CDR3 spans 13 amino acids. Germline values: CDR1 DFQATT, CDR2 SNEGSKA (reference sequence). Trimming left V 6 bases short and J 7 bases short, with 16 bases between. CDR3 in DNA: TGCAGTGCAGCAAGGGGGGTACAGCAGCCCCAGCATTTT. Its translation: CSAARGVQQPQHF.

The rearrangement links TRBV6-5 to TRBJ2-1; D possibly corresponds to TRBD2 (5 bases). V lost 0 bases and J lost 8, with 5 bases in between. The CDR3 length is 12 residues. CDR1 and CDR2 (germline): MNHEY, SVGAGI. CDR3 DNA: TGTGCCAGCAGTTACTCGGACTATGAGCAGTTCTTC. It is translated as CASSYSDYEQFF.

This clonotype was observed a few times. The chain carries TRBV18 and TRBJ2-4, with D tentatively TRBD1 or TRBD2 (5 bases each). V gave up 0 bases and J gave up 11 bases, with 11 bases separating them. The germline gives CDR1 KGHSH, CDR2 LQKENI. The CDR3 is 13 amino acids. The CDR3 sequence is CASSPPRGDLQYF. The CDR3 nucleotides read TGTGCCAGCTCACCACCGAGGGGAGATCTTCAGTACTTC.

There are many counts of this clonotype. The chain links TRBV6-5 to TRBJ2-7; 8 positions match TRBD1. V lost 0 bases, J lost 3 bases, and 4 bases stayed unmatched. Germline CDR1 is MNHEY and CDR2 is SVGAGI. The CDR3 consists of 15 residues. CDR3 bases: TGTGCCAGCAGTTACTCCGGGACAGGAGTCTACGAGCAGTACTTC. Translated: CASSYSGTGVYEQYF.

DNA of the CDR3: TGTGCCAGCAGCCACCCACCCGGGGAACGACCAACACGAACTGGGGCCAACGTCCTGACTTTC. Translation gives CASSHPPGERPTRTGANVLTF. This chain joins TRBV3-1 and TRBJ2-6, with D perhaps matching TRBD2 (5 bases). Per germline, CDR1 LGHDT and CDR2 YNNKEL (reference sequence). Trimming took 3 bases from V and 2 from J, leaving 26 bases between them. The CDR3 totals 21 residues.

The chain carries TRBV6-1 and TRBJ2-2; TRBD2 agrees at 12 bases. The V gene's germline CDR1 is MNHNS and CDR2 SASEGT. CDR3 length equals 15 residues. With 6 bases clipped from V and 7 bases from J, the junction kept 6 bases outside the gene matches. CDR3 DNA sequence: TGTGCCAGCAGCCGACTAGCGGGAGAGGTCGGGGAGCTGTTTTTT. This codes for CASSRLAGEVGELFF.

This clonotype was detected only a few times. The gene calls are TRBV5-1 and TRBJ1-1, with unresolved D. Trimming shortened V by 0 bases and J by 4 bases, and 13 bases separated the two germline ends. Looked up from germline, CDR1 is SGHRS and CDR2 is YFSETQ. This CDR3 is 15 amino acids long. The CDR3 nucleotides read TGCGCCAGCAGCTTGGGGGTTGAGTTGGGCACTGAAGCTTTCTTT. Protein product: CASSLGVELGTEAFF. The full variable domain, rest sourced from reference TRBV5-1 and TRBJ1-1, is KAGVTQTPRYLIKTRGQQVTLSCSPISGHRSVSWYQQTPGQGLQFLFEYFSETQRNKGNFPGRFSGRQFSNSRSEMNVSTLELGDSALYLCASSLGVELGTEAFFGQGTRLTVV.

In this sample, this clonotype turned up many times. CDR3 sequence: CASSLWTVSYEQYF. DNA for the CDR3: TGTGCCAGCAGTTTATGGACAGTCTCCTACGAGCAGTACTTC. The chain carries TRBV12-3 or TRBV12-4 and TRBJ2-7; tentatively, D is TRBD1 (6 bases). CDR3 length: 14 amino acids. V lost 2 bases and J lost 0, with 8 bases in between.

The chain links TRBV30 to TRBJ1-2; 8 nucleotides line up with TRBD1. The CDR3 length is 14 residues. The V and J ends lost 5 bases and 9 bases, in that order; junction bases with no gene match: 14. Germline lookup yields CDR1 GTSNPN and CDR2 SVGIG (reference sequence). DNA for the CDR3: TGTGCCTGGTGCCCTGGGGACAGGAGGAAGAGCTACACCTTC. Translation: CAWCPGDRRKSYTF.

This clonotype was counted a few times. The chain combines TRBV28 with TRBJ2-2, with a possible D match to TRBD2 (6 bases). Germline V CDR1 and CDR2: MDHEN, SYDVKM. The CDR3 length is 14 residues. Trimming took 5 bases from V and 3 from J, leaving 10 bases between them. CDR3 nucleotide sequence: TGTGCCAGCAGTCCAACTAGCTACACCGGGGAGCTGTTTTTT. Translated: CASSPTSYTGELFF. The complete variable domain, with remaining parts taken from reference TRBV28 and TRBJ2-2, reads DVKVTQSSRYLVKRTGEKVFLECVQDMDHENMFWYRQDPGLGLRLIYFSYDVKMKEKGDIPEGYSVSREKKERFSLILESASTNQTSMYLCASSPTSYTGELFFGEGSRLTVL.

CDR3 residues: CASSLGLTGFNEKLFF. For the CDR3, the DNA is TGTGCCAGCAGCTTAGGCCTAACAGGGTTTAATGAAAAACTGTTTTTT. V usage is TRBV7-9 and J usage is TRBJ1-4, with D possibly matching TRBD1 (6 bases). Germline V gene lookup returns CDR1 SEHNR and CDR2 FQNEAQ (reference sequence). Trimming removed 1 base from V and 4 bases from J, with 13 bases in between. The CDR3 totals 16 residues.

This chain connects TRBV19 to TRBJ1-5; a possible D gene is TRBD1 (5 bases). This CDR3 has 14 amino acids. Per germline, CDR1 LNHDA and CDR2 SQIVND (reference sequence). Trimming removed 3 bases from V and 6 bases from J, with 12 bases in between. The CDR3 loop is CASSIGGLGQPQHF. The CDR3 DNA is TGTGCCAGTAGTATCGGGGGACTGGGTCAGCCCCAGCATTTT.

The chain links TRBV2 to TRBJ1-1; TRBD1 is a possible D gene (5 bases). Between the trimmed V and J ends, which lost 4 bases and 3 bases, there was a span of 12 bases. Germline assignment: CDR1 SNHLY and CDR2 FYNNEI. This CDR3 is built from 14 residues. The CDR3 DNA follows: TGTGCCAGCAGTGTTCAGGGTAGGGACACTGAAGCTTTCTTT. Translating it yields CASSVQGRDTEAFF.

The chain links TRBV2 to TRBJ1-1; TRBD1 might be the D (5 bases). The CDR3 runs to 15 residues. Germline CDR1 and CDR2: SNHLY and FYNNEI. Trimming pared 3 bases from V and 4 bases from J, leaving 15 bases between. The CDR3 spells CASSEEYRIGTEAFF. CDR3 sequence (DNA): TGTGCCAGCAGTGAGGAATACAGGATAGGCACTGAAGCTTTCTTT. The variable domain in full, with the rest retrieved from reference TRBV2 and TRBJ1-1, is EPEVTQTPSHQVTQMGQEVILRCVPISNHLYFYWYRQILGQKVEFLVSFYNNEISEKSEIFDDQFSVERPDGSNFTLKIRSTKLEDSAMYFCASSEEYRIGTEAFFGQGTRLTVV.

The V gene is TRBV20-1, the J gene TRBJ2-3, with TRBD1 matching over 7 bases. V shed 1 base, J shed 4 bases, and the junction held 5 bases outside the gene matches. This CDR3 has 14 residues. In germline, CDR1 is DFQATT, CDR2 SNEGSKA (reference sequence). The CDR3 DNA reads TGCAGTGCTAGAGTAGGGGGCAGGGCAGATACGCAGTATTTT. Its protein is CSARVGGRADTQYF.

This clonotype appeared many times. The V call is TRBV15, the J call TRBJ2-1; weak D call: TRBD2 (6 bases). Looked up from germline, CDR1 is LNHNV and CDR2 is YYDKDF (reference sequence). V shed 5 bases and J shed 8 bases, with 13 bases lying between them. The CDR3 runs 13 residues. The CDR3 DNA follows: TGTGCCACCAGCGGCGGGGCGGTTCATGAGCAGTTCTTC. It specifies CATSGGAVHEQFF.

This clonotype has a handful of counts. The V and J genes are TRBV19 and TRBJ2-5; D gene uncertain. CDR3 length: 12 residues. Germline V gene lookup returns CDR1 LNHDA and CDR2 SQIVND (reference sequence). V lost 2 bases to trimming and J lost 4 bases, with 5 bases between them. Here the CDR3 DNA reads TGTGCCAGTAGTATATCAGGAGAGACCCAGTACTTC. Amino acid sequence: CASSISGETQYF. The complete variable domain, with remaining parts taken from reference TRBV19 and TRBJ2-5, reads DGGITQSPKYLFRKEGQNVTLSCEQNLNHDAMYWYRQDPGQGLRLIYYSQIVNDFQKGDIAEGYSVSREKKESFPLTVTSAQKNPTAFYLCASSISGETQYFGPGTRLLVL.

The chain combines TRBV28 with TRBJ2-3, with 8 bases fitting TRBD1. J lost 2 bases, V lost 6 bases, and 7 bases had no gene match. This CDR3 has 15 residues. Germline CDR1 reads MDHEN; CDR2 reads SYDVKM. CDR3 DNA sequence: TGTGCCAGCAGGCCGGACAGGGCCCACACAGATACGCAGTATTTT. This translates into CASRPDRAHTDTQYF.

This clonotype has more than one count but fewer than ten. A junction end diverges from the germline sequence, so it may reflect a read error. The gene calls are TRBV7-7 and TRBJ2-2, with a tentative D call TRBD1 (6 bases). CDR1 is SSHAT and CDR2 is FNYEAQ in the germline V gene (reference sequence). The CDR3 loop spans 14 amino acids. The DNA of the CDR3 is TGTGCTAGCAGCACAGGGTTAAAGGCCGGGGAGCTGTTTTTT. Translation: CASSTGLKAGELFF.

The chain combines TRBV6-2 or TRBV6-3 with TRBJ2-7; perhaps D is TRBD1 or TRBD2 (5 bases each). There are 13 residues in the CDR3. Trimming removed 2 bases from V and 6 bases from J, with 11 bases in between. Germline CDR1 and CDR2: MNHEY and SVGEGT. CDR3 in DNA: TGTGCCAGCAGTTACGGGGGTGGGACCGAGCAGTACTTC. It specifies CASSYGGGTEQYF.

The CDR3 reads CASSPMAQGGYNEQFF. DNA for the CDR3: TGTGCCAGCAGCCCAATGGCCCAGGGGGGGTACAATGAGCAGTTCTTC. This chain uses TRBV7-2 with TRBJ2-1; D tentatively reads TRBD1 or TRBD2 (7 bases each). Germline-derived CDR1 and CDR2 are SGHTA and FQGNSA. The V and J ends lost 5 bases and 4 bases respectively, with 18 bases between them. CDR3 size: 16 residues.

CDR3 in DNA: TGCAGTGCTAGAGATAGTCACAGCGGGAATACCGAGCAGTTCTTC. Its protein product is CSARDSHSGNTEQFF. The chain has TRBV20-1 and TRBJ2-1, with 7 bases aligning to TRBD2. CDR1 and CDR2 from the germline V gene are DFQATT and SNEGSKA (reference sequence). Trimming removed 0 bases from V and 10 bases from J; junction bases left unmatched: 12. The CDR3 contains 15 residues.

This clonotype was counted between two and nine times. The genes are TRBV10-3 and TRBJ2-3, with 12 bases fitting TRBD1. This CDR3 has 16 residues. Germline CDR1 reads ENHRY; CDR2 reads SYGVKD. Losses at the gene ends were 6 bases for V and 1 base for J; bases not matched to a gene: 5. CDR3 amino acids: CAISGTGGRGTDTQYF. In DNA, the CDR3 is TGTGCCATCAGCGGGACAGGGGGCAGGGGCACAGATACGCAGTATTTT.

V and J are TRBV5-4 and TRBJ2-1; D remains ambiguous. Germline V CDR1 and CDR2: SGHNT, YYREEE (reference sequence). This CDR3 has 14 amino acids. Trimming cost V 4 bases and J 5 bases, with 13 bases left between them. In DNA form, the CDR3 reads TGTGCCAGCAGCGGCAGTGGACGAGACAATGAGCAGTTCTTC. It encodes CASSGSGRDNEQFF.

The chain has TRBV6-5 and TRBJ2-7, with D unclear. V was pared by 2 bases and J by 3 bases, with 11 bases between. This CDR3 is 14 amino acids long. Germline CDR1 reads MNHEY; CDR2 reads SVGAGI. CDR3 sequence reads: CASSYDQEDYEQYF. CDR3 bases: TGTGCCAGCAGTTACGATCAGGAAGACTACGAGCAGTACTTC.

The chain joins TRBV7-2 to TRBJ2-1; D uncertain. Per the germline V gene, CDR1 is SGHTA and CDR2 is FQGNSA. The CDR3 totals 15 residues. The V and J ends lost 2 bases and 0 bases respectively, with 8 bases between them. The CDR3: CASSLTRRSYNEQFF. The CDR3 nucleotides read TGTGCCAGCAGCTTAACCAGGCGCTCCTACAATGAGCAGTTCTTC. Full variable domain (rest looked up from reference TRBV7-2 and TRBJ2-1): GAGVSQSPSNKVTEKGKDVELRCDPISGHTALYWYRQSLGQGLEFLIYFQGNSAPDKSGLPSDRFSAERTGGSVSTLTIQRTQQEDSAVYLCASSLTRRSYNEQFFGPGTRLTVL.

This clonotype was recorded a few times. The gene calls are TRBV6-5 and TRBJ2-2, with 9 bases identical to TRBD2. CDR3 length: 17 amino acids. CDR1 and CDR2 (germline): MNHEY, SVGAGI. V trimming: 0 bases; J trimming: 3 bases; junction bases outside the gene matches: 5. This CDR3 is CASSYSSGGRYTGELFF. The DNA of the CDR3 is TGTGCCAGCAGTTACTCGAGCGGGGGGCGATACACCGGGGAGCTGTTTTTT.

The chain recombines TRBV7-9 with TRBJ2-7; 9 positions agree with TRBD1. After removal of 4 bases from V and 4 bases from J, the junction contained 8 bases not matched to a gene. In germline, CDR1 is SEHNR, CDR2 FQNEAQ (reference sequence). The CDR3 covers 15 residues. This chain's CDR3 is CASSYRQGGIYEQYF. CDR3 in DNA: TGTGCCAGCAGCTACCGACAGGGGGGGATTTACGAGCAGTACTTC.

This clonotype has just a few counts. The chain recombines TRBV7-9 with TRBJ2-7; tentatively, D is TRBD1 or TRBD2 (6 bases each). V gave up 5 bases and J gave up 5 bases, with 13 bases separating them. The CDR3 has 13 residues. Per the germline V gene, CDR1 is SEHNR and CDR2 is FQNEAQ (reference sequence). The CDR3 region is CASSHAGGHEQYF. The CDR3 region has the DNA TGTGCCAGCAGCCACGCCGGGGGCCACGAGCAGTACTTC.